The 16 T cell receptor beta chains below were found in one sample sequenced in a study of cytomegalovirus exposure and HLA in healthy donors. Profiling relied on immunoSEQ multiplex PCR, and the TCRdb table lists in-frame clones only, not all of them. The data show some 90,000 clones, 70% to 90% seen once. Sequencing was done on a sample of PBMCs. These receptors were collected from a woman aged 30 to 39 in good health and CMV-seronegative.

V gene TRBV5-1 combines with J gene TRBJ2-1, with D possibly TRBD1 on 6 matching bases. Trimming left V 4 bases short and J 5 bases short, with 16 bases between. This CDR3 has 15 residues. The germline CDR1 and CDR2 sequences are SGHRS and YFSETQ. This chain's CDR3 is CASSLQGASNNEQFF. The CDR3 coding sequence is TGCGCCAGCAGCCTACAGGGAGCATCAAACAATGAGCAGTTCTTC.

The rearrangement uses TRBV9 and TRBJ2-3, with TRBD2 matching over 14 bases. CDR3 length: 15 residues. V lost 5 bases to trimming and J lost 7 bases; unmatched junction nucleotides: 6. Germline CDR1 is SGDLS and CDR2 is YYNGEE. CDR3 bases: TGTGCCAGCAGTCCTGGGACTAGCGGGAGTTATACGCAGTATTTT. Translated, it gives CASSPGTSGSYTQYF.

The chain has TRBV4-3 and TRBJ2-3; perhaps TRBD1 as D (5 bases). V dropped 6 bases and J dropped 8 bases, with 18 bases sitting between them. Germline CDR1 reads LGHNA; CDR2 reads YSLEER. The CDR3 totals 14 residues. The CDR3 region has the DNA TGCGCCAGCAGTCCTAGTGCCCCAAGGGGTACGCAGTATTTT. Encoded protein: CASSPSAPRGTQYF.

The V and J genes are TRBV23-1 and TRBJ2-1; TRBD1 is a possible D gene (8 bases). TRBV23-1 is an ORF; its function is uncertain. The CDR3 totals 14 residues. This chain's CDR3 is CDYLERDRINEQFF. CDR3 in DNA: TGCGACTATCTTGAGCGGGACAGGATCAATGAGCAGTTCTTC.

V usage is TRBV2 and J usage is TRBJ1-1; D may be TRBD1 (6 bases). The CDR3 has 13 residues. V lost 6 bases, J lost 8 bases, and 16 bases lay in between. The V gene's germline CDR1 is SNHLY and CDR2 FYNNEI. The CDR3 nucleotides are TGTGCCAGCAGCTACGACAGGCTCGGGGAAGCTTTCTTT. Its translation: CASSYDRLGEAFF.

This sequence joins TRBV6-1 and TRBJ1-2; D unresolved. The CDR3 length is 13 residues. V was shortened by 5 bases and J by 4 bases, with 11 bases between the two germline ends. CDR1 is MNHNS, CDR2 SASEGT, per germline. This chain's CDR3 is CASSLTETYGYTF. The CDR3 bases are TGTGCCAGCAGTTTGACGGAGACCTATGGCTACACCTTC.

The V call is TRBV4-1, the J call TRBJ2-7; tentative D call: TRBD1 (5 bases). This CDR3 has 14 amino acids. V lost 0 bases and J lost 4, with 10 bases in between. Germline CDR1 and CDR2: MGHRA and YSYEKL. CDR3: CASSQDRASYEQYF. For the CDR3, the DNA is TGCGCCAGCAGCCAAGACAGGGCCTCGTACGAGCAGTACTTC.

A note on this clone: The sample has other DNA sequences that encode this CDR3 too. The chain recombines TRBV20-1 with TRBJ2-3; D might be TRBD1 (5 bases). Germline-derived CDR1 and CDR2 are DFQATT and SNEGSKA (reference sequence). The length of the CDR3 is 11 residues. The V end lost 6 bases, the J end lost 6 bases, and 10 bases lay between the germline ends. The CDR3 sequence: CSARRGDTQYF. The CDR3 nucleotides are TGCAGTGCAAGAAGGGGCGATACGCAGTATTTT.

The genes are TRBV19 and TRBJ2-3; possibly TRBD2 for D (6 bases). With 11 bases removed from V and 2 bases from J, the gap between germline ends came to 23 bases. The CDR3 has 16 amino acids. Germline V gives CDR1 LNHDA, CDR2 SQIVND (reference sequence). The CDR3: CASQADTGDDTDTQYF. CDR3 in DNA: TGTGCCTCCCAAGCGGATACGGGAGACGACACAGATACGCAGTATTTT.

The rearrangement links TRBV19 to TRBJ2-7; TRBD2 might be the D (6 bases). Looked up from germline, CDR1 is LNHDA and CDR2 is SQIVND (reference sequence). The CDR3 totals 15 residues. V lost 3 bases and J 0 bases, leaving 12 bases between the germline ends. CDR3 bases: TGTGCCAGTAGTATTGCGGGAAGGGGCTCCTACGAGCAGTACTTC. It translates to CASSIAGRGSYEQYF.

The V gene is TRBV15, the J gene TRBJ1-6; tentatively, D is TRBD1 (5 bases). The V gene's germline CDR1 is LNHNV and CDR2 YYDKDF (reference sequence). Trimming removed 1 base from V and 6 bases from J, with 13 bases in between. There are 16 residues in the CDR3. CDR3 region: CATSRAAGTANSPLHF. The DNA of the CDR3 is TGTGCCACCAGCAGAGCCGCCGGGACTGCTAATTCACCCCTCCACTTT.

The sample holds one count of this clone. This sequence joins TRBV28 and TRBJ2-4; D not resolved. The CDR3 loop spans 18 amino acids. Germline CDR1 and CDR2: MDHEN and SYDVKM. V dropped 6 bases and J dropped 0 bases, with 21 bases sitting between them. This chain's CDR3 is CASSPRIAPNRAKNIQYF. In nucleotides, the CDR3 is TGTGCCAGCAGCCCCCGGATAGCCCCGAATAGAGCCAAAAACATTCAGTACTTC.

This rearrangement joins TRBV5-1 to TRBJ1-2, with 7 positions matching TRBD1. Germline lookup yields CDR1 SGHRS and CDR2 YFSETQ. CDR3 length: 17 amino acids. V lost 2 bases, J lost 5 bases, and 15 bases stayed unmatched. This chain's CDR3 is CASSFSVLGTEEYGYTF. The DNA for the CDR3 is TGCGCCAGCAGCTTTTCTGTTCTAGGGACAGAGGAGTATGGCTACACCTTC.

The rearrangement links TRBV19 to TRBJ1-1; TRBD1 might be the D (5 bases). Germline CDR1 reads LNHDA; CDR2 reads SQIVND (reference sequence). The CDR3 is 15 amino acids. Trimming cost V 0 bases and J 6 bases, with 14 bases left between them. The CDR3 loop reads CASSIEGIRTPEAFF. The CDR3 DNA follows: TGTGCCAGTAGTATAGAGGGGATTAGGACACCTGAAGCTTTCTTT.

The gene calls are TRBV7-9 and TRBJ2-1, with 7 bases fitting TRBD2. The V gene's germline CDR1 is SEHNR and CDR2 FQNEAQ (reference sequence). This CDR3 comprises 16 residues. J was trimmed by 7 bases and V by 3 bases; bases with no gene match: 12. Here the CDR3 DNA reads TGTGCCAGCAGCTTCAAAGGACTAGATATTTTGAATGAGCAGTTCTTC. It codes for CASSFKGLDILNEQFF. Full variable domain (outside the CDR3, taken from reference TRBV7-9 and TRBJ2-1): DTGVSQNPRHKITKRGQNVTFRCDPISEHNRLYWYRQTLGQGPEFLTYFQNEAQLEKSRLLSDRFSAERPKGSFSTLEIQRTEQGDSAMYLCASSFKGLDILNEQFFGPGTRLTVL.

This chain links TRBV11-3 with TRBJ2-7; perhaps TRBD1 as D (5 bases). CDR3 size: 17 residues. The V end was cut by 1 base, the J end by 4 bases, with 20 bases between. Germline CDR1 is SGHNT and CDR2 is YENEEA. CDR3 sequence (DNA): TGTGCCAGCAGCTTAGGTATGGACACCCGAACGTCATACGAGCAGTACTTC. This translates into CASSLGMDTRTSYEQYF.